The 17 T cell receptor beta chains below all came from one sample that was sequenced in a study of T cell responses to AZD1222 COVID-19 vaccine. The assay was immunoSEQ multiplex PCR, and TCRdb's table has in-frame clones only and misses some. The sample carries about 83,000 clones, roughly 88% recorded once. The specimen was peripheral blood, collected on day 0 of MenACWY control vaccination. Receptors were obtained from an adult in good health.

This clone was seen just once. The V gene is TRBV10-3, the J gene TRBJ1-2; D is unclear. CDR1 and CDR2 (germline): ENHRY, SYGVKD. The V and J ends lost 3 bases and 6 bases respectively, with 20 bases between them. This CDR3 contains 16 residues. The CDR3 DNA sequence: TGTGCCATCAGTGATCCCGGCCAGGTGGGCGGAAATGGCTACACCTTC. Its translation is CAISDPGQVGGNGYTF.

This sequence joins TRBV3-1 (or the pseudogene TRBV3-2) and TRBJ2-7; no clear D. The CDR3 is made up of 13 amino acids. Germline values: CDR1 LGHDT, CDR2 YNNKEL (reference sequence). With 3 bases removed from V and 7 bases from J, the gap between germline ends came to 13 bases. CDR3 in DNA: TGTGCCAGCAGCCATCGAGGTCCTTGGGAGCAGTACTTC. Its translation is CASSHRGPWEQYF.

The chain carries TRBV6-2 or TRBV6-3 and TRBJ1-1, with TRBD1 matching 8 bases. The germline V gene encodes CDR1 MNHEY and CDR2 SVGEGT. After removal of 4 bases from V and 5 bases from J, the junction contained 3 bases not matched to a gene. This CDR3 comprises 13 residues. DNA of the CDR3: TGTGCCAGCAGTTTCCAGGGGGCTACTGAAGCTTTCTTT. Protein product: CASSFQGATEAFF.

This clone was recorded once. This chain uses TRBV7-9 with TRBJ2-3; D may correspond to TRBD1 or TRBD2 (5 bases each). From germline, CDR1 is SEHNR and CDR2 FQNEAQ (reference sequence). This CDR3 comprises 16 residues. V dropped 6 bases and J dropped 2 bases, with 18 bases sitting between them. The CDR3 region has the DNA TGTGCCAGCAGAAAACCCCGGGGCGAAAACACAGATACGCAGTATTTT. Protein: CASRKPRGENTDTQYF.

CDR3 sequence: CASSSSERAADTQYF. CDR3 bases: TGTGCCAGCAGCTCTTCGGAGAGGGCTGCCGATACGCAGTATTTT. V usage is TRBV9 and J usage is TRBJ2-3, with a tentative D call TRBD2 (5 bases). Germline lookup yields CDR1 SGDLS and CDR2 YYNGEE. This CDR3 contains 15 residues. V was shortened by 4 bases and J by 6 bases, with 18 bases between the two germline ends.

In DNA form, the CDR3 reads TGTGCCAGTAGTAGGGGGACAGCAATTAACTATGGCTACACCTTC. It translates to CASSRGTAINYGYTF. This chain connects TRBV19 to TRBJ1-2; 7 nucleotides match TRBD1. The length of the CDR3 is 15 residues. After removal of 4 bases from V and 1 base from J, the junction contained 6 bases not matched to a gene. CDR1 and CDR2 from the germline V gene are LNHDA and SQIVND (reference sequence).

The chain combines TRBV7-2 with TRBJ2-3; 8 bases fit TRBD1. The J segment lost 5 bases and the V segment lost 3 bases, leaving 7 bases of the junction unmatched. The CDR3 totals 15 residues. Per the germline V gene, CDR1 is SGHTA and CDR2 is FQGNSA. In DNA form, the CDR3 reads TGTGCCAGCAGCTTGCGGACGACAGGGGTAGATACGCAGTATTTT. Its translation: CASSLRTTGVDTQYF.

The V gene is TRBV6-2 or TRBV6-3, the J gene TRBJ1-5; perhaps TRBD1 as D (6 bases). With 0 bases removed from V and 3 bases from J, the gap between germline ends came to 12 bases. This CDR3 region has 16 residues. CDR1 is MNHEY, CDR2 SVGEGT, per germline. The CDR3 DNA reads as TGTGCCAGCAGTTACTCGTCAGGGGCAAACAATCAGCCCCAGCATTTT. Its protein is CASSYSSGANNQPQHF.

The chain has TRBV20-1 and TRBJ1-2; 8 nucleotides align to TRBD1. The CDR3 contains 14 residues. Germline trimming cut 3 bases from V and 4 bases from J; bases unmatched to any gene: 7. Germline V CDR1 and CDR2: DFQATT, SNEGSKA (reference sequence). The CDR3 loop is CSASNPGQGYGYTF. In nucleotides, the CDR3 is TGCAGTGCTAGTAACCCCGGACAGGGCTATGGCTACACCTTC.

This chain connects TRBV25-1 to TRBJ1-1; D gene uncertain. V lost 8 bases and J 0 bases, leaving 10 bases between the germline ends. This CDR3 spans 13 amino acids. Per the germline V gene, CDR1 is MGHDK and CDR2 is SYGVNS. CDR3 bases: TGTGCCAGCCTCAGCTCCATGAACACTGAAGCTTTCTTT. This sequence encodes CASLSSMNTEAFF.

The chain joins TRBV11-2 to TRBJ2-2; 12 bases agree with TRBD2. Germline CDR1 reads SGHAT; CDR2 reads FQNNGV. The CDR3 extends over 18 amino acids. The J segment lost 7 bases and the V segment lost 6 bases, leaving 15 bases of the junction unmatched. The CDR3 sequence: CASRPLTSGSHGHGELFF. CDR3 nucleotides: TGTGCCAGCAGGCCTCTGACTAGCGGGAGTCATGGTCACGGGGAGCTGTTTTTT.

This clone was counted only a few times. This chain joins TRBV10-1 and TRBJ2-7; D is uncertain. V lost 3 bases, J lost 6 bases, and 9 bases lay in between. The CDR3 is 12 residues long. From germline, CDR1 is WNHNN and CDR2 SYGVQD (reference sequence). The CDR3: CASSEGFGEQYF. The DNA of the CDR3 is TGCGCCAGCAGTGAAGGGTTTGGCGAGCAGTACTTC.

This chain uses TRBV14 with TRBJ2-1; 11 bases fit TRBD2. Germline-derived CDR1 and CDR2 are SGHDN and FVKESK. There are 17 residues in the CDR3. The J segment lost 3 bases and the V segment lost 1 base, leaving 5 bases of the junction unmatched. Here the CDR3 DNA reads TGTGCCAGCAGCCAAGGGGGACTAGCGGAACTCTACAATGAGCAGTTCTTC. It is translated as CASSQGGLAELYNEQFF.

The rearrangement links TRBV24-1 to TRBJ1-5; D is uncertain. The ends were cut back, 9 bases at V and 1 base at J, with 6 bases in the middle. The CDR3 is 12 amino acids. CDR1 and CDR2 from the germline V gene are KGHDR and SFDVKD. The CDR3 protein is CATAESNQPQHF. CDR3 DNA sequence: TGTGCCACCGCAGAGAGCAATCAGCCCCAGCATTTT.

V gene TRBV4-3 combines with J gene TRBJ2-2; D perhaps matches TRBD2 (6 bases). The ends were cut back, 0 bases at V and 1 base at J, with 9 bases in the middle. There are 16 residues in the CDR3. Germline V gene lookup returns CDR1 LGHNA and CDR2 YSLEER. Here the CDR3 reads CASSQEFGRNTGELFF. The CDR3 DNA reads as TGCGCCAGCAGCCAAGAATTCGGGAGGAACACCGGGGAGCTGTTTTTT.

The genes are TRBV4-2 and TRBJ1-5; D not resolved. CDR1 is LGHNA and CDR2 is YNFKEQ in the germline V gene. The CDR3 loop spans 16 amino acids. Trimming removed 0 bases from V and 4 bases from J, with 13 bases in between. The CDR3 region is CASSQDNTDGNQPQHF. The DNA of the CDR3 is TGTGCCAGCAGCCAAGATAACACAGACGGGAATCAGCCCCAGCATTTT.

The V and J genes are TRBV28 and TRBJ1-6; D unresolved. This CDR3 spans 15 amino acids. Germline values: CDR1 MDHEN, CDR2 SYDVKM. Trimming cost V 8 bases and J 5 bases, with 16 bases left between them. In DNA, the CDR3 is TGTGCCAGCGCTAGTCTTACCACTAATAATTCACCCCTCCACTTT. Translation gives CASASLTTNNSPLHF.